The present T cell receptor (beta chain) was sequenced within a study of blood T cell repertoires in COVID-19. On the study more broadly: The cDNA or gDNA used as material had been derived from T cells, B-cell-depleted T cells, or PBMCs.

This clone was seen only once. TCRdb keeps only in-frame clones here, not all; method: immunoSEQ multiplex PCR. The data hold about 230,000 clones, with roughly 90% observed a single time. The germline V gene has CDR1 SGHRS and CDR2 YFSETQ. V shed 1 base and J 2 bases; nucleotides not matched to a gene: 4. This CDR3 contains 15 residues. The gene calls are TRBV5-1 and TRBJ2-3, with 7 bases fitting TRBD2. Sequenced input: PBMCs or T cells enriched from blood (not recorded which). This sequence originates from a woman aged 25 to 39 with acute COVID-19. CDR3 loop: CASSLLRGYTDTQYF. The DNA for the CDR3 is TGCGCCAGCAGCTTGTTGCGGGGGTACACAGATACGCAGTATTTT.